This is a list of T cell receptor beta chains from one sample in a study of blood T cell repertoires in COVID-19. Some clones are missing from TCRdb's copy, which holds only in-frame ones; the method was immunoSEQ multiplex PCR. The sample yields 400,000 or so clones, 90% seen once. The sample was PBMCs or T cells enriched from blood (not recorded which). These receptors came from a man younger than 30 who had recovered from COVID-19. Each CDR3 is given without its conserved first and last residue. The size entry is marked missing in some rows and otherwise reads once, few, many or a size class.

v_call clone_size cdr3_aa
TRBV5-1 . ASSLDPGQGSTEAF
TRBV24-1 . ATTATGLGEQF
TRBV28 . ASSDDLTYEQY
TRBV7-9 . ASSFLGTGGGGYT
TRBV4-1 . ASSQEWISAGLPYEQY
TRBV19 . ASSDRASGNTIY
TRBV7-2 . ASSYMPKGVNTEAF
TRBV10-3 . AIIGESDTQY
TRBV7-9 . ASSPRVAALNTEAF
TRBV4-2 . ASSQTLYGYT
TRBV21-1 once ASSNHGQANTEAF
TRBV11-3 . ASSISRGAIEAF
TRBV28 . ASTTQVNTEAF
TRBV3-1/TRBV3-2 . ASSQHGGAGADYEQY
TRBV14 . ASSQEFGSGNTIY
TRBV11-3 once ASSLDGLALEQY
TRBV11-2 . ASSLDLSSGGANEQF
TRBV7-9 once ASSYANTQY
TRBV7-3 . ASSGRVGGELF
TRBV18 . ASSSDNYQPQH
TRBV6-1 . ASSVTGGYMNTEAF
TRBV11-2 . ASTKINTGGSPLH
TRBV18 . ASSPTFMQGAIYGYT
TRBV23-1 . ASSCLGQGPYEQY
TRBV7-9 . ASSPTAAYGYT
TRBV29-1 . SVRGSLFSEQF